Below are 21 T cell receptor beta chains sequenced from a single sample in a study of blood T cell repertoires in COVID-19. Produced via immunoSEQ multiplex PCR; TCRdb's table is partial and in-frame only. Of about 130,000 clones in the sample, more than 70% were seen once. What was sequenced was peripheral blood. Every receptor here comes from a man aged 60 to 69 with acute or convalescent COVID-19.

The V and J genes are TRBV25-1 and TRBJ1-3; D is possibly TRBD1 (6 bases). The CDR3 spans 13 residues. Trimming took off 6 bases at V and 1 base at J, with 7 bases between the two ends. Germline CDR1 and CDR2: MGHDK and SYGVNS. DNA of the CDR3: TGTGCCAGCAGGCAGGGGTCTGGAAACACCATATATTTT. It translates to CASRQGSGNTIYF.

CDR3 sequence reads: CASSPSFHGGQSSYNSPLHF. CDR3 coding DNA: TGTGCCAGCAGTCCATCTTTCCACGGGGGACAGAGCTCCTATAATTCACCCCTCCACTTT. The V call is TRBV27, the J call TRBJ1-6; 7 bases align to TRBD1. The CDR3 is 20 amino acids. J gave up 0 bases and V 5 bases, and 16 bases lay outside the gene matches. In germline, CDR1 is MNHEY, CDR2 SMNVEV (reference sequence).

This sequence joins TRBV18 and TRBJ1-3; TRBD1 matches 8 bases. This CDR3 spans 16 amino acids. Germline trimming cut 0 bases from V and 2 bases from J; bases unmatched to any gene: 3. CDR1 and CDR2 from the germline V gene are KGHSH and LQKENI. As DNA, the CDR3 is TGTGCCAGCTCACCACCCACAGGGGGGACTGGAAACACCATATATTTT. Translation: CASSPPTGGTGNTIYF.

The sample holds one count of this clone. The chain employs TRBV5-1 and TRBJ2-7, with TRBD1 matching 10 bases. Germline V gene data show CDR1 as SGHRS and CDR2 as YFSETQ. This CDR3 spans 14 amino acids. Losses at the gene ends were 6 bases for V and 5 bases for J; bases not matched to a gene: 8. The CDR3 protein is CASTSGTGDHEQYF. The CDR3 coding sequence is TGCGCCAGCACCTCCGGGACAGGGGACCACGAGCAGTACTTC.

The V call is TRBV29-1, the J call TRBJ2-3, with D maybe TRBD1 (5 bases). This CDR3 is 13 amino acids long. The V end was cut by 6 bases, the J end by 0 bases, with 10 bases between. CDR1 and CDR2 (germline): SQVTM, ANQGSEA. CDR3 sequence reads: CSVQVLSTDTQYF. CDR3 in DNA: TGCAGCGTACAGGTCCTGAGCACAGATACGCAGTATTTT.

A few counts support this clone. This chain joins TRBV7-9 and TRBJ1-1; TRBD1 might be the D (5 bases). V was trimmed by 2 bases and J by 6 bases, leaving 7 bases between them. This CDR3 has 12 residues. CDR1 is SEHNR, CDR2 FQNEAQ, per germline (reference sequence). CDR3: CASSLQGPEAFF. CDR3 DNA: TGTGCCAGCAGCTTACAGGGCCCTGAAGCTTTCTTT. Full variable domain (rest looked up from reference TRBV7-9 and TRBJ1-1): DTGVSQNPRHKITKRGQNVTFRCDPISEHNRLYWYRQTLGQGPEFLTYFQNEAQLEKSRLLSDRFSAERPKGSFSTLEIQRTEQGDSAMYLCASSLQGPEAFFGQGTRLTVV.

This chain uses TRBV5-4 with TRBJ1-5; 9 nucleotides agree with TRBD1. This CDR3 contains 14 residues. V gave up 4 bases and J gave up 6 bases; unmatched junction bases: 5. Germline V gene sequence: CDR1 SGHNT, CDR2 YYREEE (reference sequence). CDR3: CASSRQGEGQPQHF. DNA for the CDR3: TGTGCCAGCAGCCGACAGGGGGAGGGTCAGCCCCAGCATTTT.

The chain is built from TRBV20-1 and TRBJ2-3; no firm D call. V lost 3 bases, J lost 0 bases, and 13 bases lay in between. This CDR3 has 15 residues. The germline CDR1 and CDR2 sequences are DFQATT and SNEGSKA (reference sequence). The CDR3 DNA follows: TGCAGTGCTAGTAAGCCTGACTCTAGCACAGATACGCAGTATTTT. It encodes CSASKPDSSTDTQYF.

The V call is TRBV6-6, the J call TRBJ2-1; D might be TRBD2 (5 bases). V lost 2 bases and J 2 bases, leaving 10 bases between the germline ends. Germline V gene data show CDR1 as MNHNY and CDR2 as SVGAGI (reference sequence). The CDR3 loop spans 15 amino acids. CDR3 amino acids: CASSYGHGAYNEQFF. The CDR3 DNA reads TGTGCCAGCAGTTACGGGCACGGGGCCTACAATGAGCAGTTCTTC.

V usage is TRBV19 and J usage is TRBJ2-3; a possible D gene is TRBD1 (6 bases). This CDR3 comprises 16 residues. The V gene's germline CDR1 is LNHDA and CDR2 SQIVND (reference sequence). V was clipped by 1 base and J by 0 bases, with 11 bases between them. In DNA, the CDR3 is TGTGCCAGTAGTATAGCAGGGGATCCAAGCACAGATACGCAGTATTTT. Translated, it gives CASSIAGDPSTDTQYF.

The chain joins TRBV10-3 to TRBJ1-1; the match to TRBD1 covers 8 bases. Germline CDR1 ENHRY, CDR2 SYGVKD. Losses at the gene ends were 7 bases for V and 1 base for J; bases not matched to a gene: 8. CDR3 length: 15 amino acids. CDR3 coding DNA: TGTGCCATCAAGTCAGGGACAGGCCAGAACACTGAAGCTTTCTTT. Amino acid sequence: CAIKSGTGQNTEAFF.

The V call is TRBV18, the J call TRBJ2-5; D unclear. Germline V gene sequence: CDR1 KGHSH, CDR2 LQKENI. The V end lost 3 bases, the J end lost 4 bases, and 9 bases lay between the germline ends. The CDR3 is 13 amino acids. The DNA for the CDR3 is TGTGCCAGCTCACCCTCCCGGGTAGAGACCCAGTACTTC. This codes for CASSPSRVETQYF.

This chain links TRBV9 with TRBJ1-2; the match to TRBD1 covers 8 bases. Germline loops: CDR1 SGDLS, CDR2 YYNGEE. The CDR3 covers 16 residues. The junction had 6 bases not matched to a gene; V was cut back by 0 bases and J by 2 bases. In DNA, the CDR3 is TGTGCCAGCAGCGTAGCGGGGGACAGGTACAACTATGGCTACACCTTC. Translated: CASSVAGDRYNYGYTF.

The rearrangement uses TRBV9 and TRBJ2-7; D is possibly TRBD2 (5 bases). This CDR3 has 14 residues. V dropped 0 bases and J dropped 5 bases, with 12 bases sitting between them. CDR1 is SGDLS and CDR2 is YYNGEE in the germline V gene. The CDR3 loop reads CASSVGASSHEQYF. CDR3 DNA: TGTGCCAGCAGCGTAGGGGCTAGCAGCCACGAGCAGTACTTC.

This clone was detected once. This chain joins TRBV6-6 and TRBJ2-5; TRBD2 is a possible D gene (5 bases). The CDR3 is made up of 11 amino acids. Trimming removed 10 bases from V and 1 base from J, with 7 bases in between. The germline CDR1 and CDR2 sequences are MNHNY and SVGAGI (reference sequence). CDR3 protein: CATGIQETQYF. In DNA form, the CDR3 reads TGTGCCACGGGGATCCAAGAGACCCAGTACTTC.

This CDR3 is CASSLDGWGTATKKLFF. DNA for the CDR3: TGTGCCAGCAGCTTAGACGGGTGGGGGACAGCCACAAAAAAACTGTTTTTT. This chain uses TRBV7-2 with TRBJ1-4; 7 nucleotides agree with TRBD1. The CDR3 is 17 residues long. The junction had 14 bases not matched to a gene; V was cut back by 1 base and J by 9 bases. In germline, CDR1 is SGHTA, CDR2 FQGNSA. The full variable domain, its missing parts supplied by reference TRBV7-2 and TRBJ1-4, is GAGVSQSPSNKVTEKGKDVELRCDPISGHTALYWYRQSLGQGLEFLIYFQGNSAPDKSGLPSDRFSAERTGGSVSTLTIQRTQQEDSAVYLCASSLDGWGTATKKLFFGSGTQLSVL.

CDR3 sequence: CASSTHSDKPNSPLHF. CDR3 bases: TGTGCCAGCAGCACACACTCAGACAAGCCGAATTCACCCCTCCACTTT. The rearrangement joins TRBV11-3 to TRBJ1-6; D is unclear. CDR1 and CDR2 from the germline V gene are SGHNT and YENEEA. Trimming removed 5 bases at V and 7 bases at J, with 18 bases between. The length of the CDR3 is 16 residues.

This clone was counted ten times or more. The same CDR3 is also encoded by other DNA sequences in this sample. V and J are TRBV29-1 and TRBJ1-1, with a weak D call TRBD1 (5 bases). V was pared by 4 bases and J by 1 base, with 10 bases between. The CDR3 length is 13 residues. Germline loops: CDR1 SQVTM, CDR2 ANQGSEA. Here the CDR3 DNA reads TGCAGCGTTGTCCAGGGCGGGAACACTGAAGCTTTCTTT. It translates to CSVVQGGNTEAFF.

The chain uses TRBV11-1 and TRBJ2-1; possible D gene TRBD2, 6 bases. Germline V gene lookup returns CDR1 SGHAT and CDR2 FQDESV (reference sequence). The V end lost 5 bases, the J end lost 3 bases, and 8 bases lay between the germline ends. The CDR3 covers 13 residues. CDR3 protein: CASSGGFYNEQFF. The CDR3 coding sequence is TGTGCCAGCAGCGGAGGGTTCTACAATGAGCAGTTCTTC.

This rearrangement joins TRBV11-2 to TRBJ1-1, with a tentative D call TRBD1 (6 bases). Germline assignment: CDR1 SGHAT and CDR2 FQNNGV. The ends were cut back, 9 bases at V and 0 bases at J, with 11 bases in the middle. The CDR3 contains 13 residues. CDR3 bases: TGTGCCAGTAAACAGGGTGTGAACACTGAAGCTTTCTTT. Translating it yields CASKQGVNTEAFF.

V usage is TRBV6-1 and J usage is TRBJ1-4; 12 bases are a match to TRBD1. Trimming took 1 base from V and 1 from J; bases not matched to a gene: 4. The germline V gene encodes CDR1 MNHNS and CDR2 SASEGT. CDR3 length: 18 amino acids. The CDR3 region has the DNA TGTGCCAGCAGTGAAGTGGGGACAGGGGGCTTAACTAATGAAAAACTGTTTTTT. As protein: CASSEVGTGGLTNEKLFF.